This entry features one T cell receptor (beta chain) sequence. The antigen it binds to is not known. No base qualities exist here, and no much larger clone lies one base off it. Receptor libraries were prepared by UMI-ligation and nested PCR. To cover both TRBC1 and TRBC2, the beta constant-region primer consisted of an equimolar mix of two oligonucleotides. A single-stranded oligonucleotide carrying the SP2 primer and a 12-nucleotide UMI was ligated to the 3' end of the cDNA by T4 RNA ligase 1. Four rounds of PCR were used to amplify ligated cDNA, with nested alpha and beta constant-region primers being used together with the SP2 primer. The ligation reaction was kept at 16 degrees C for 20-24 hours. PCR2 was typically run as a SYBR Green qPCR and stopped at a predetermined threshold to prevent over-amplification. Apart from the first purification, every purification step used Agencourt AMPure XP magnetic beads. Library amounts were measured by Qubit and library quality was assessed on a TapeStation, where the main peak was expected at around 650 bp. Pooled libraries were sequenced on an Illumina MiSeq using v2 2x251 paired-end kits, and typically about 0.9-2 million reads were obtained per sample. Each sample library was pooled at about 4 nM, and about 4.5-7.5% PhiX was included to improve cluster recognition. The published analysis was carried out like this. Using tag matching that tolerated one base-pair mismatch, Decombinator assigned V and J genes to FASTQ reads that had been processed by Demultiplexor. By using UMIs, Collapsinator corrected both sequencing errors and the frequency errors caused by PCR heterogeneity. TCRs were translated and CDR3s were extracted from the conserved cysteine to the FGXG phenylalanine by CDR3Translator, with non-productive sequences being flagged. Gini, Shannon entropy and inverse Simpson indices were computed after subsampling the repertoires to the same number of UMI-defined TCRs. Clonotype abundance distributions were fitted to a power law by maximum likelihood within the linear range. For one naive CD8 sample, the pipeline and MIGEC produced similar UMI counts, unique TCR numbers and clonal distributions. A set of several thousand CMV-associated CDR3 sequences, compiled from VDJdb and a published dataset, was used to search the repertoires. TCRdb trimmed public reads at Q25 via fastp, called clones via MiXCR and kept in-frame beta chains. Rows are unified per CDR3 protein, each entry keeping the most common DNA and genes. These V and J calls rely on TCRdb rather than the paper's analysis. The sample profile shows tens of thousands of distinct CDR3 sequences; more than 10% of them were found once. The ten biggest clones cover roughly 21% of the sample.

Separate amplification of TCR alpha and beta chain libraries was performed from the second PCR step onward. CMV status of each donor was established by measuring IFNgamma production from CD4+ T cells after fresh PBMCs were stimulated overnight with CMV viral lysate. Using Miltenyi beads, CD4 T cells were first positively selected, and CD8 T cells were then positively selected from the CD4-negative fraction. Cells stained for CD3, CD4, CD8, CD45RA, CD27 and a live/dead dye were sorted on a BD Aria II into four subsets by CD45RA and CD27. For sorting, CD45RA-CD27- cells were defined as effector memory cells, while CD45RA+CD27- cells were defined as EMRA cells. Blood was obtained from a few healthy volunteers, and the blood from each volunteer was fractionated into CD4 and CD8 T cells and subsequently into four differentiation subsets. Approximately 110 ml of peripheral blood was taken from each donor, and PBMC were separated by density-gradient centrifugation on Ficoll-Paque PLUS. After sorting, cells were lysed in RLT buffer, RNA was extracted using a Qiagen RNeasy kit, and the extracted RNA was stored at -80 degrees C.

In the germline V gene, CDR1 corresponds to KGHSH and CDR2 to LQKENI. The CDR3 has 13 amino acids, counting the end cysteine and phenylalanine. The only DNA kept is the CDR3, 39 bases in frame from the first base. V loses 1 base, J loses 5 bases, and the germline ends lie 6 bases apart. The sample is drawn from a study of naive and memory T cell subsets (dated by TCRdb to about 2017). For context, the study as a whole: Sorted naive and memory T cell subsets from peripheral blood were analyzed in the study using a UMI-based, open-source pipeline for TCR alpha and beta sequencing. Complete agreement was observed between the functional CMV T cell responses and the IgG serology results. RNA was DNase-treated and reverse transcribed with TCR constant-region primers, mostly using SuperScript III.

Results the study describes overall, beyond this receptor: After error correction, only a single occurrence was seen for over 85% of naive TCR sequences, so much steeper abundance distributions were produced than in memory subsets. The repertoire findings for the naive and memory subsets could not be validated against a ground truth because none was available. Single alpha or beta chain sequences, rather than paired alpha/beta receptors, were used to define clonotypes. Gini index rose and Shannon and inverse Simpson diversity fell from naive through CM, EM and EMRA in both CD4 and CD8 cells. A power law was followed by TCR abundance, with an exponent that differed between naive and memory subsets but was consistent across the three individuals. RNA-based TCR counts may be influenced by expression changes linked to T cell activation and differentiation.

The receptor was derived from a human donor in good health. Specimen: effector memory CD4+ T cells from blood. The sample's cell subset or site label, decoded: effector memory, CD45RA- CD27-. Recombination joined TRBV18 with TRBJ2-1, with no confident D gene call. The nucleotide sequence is TGTGCCAGCTCACCACTGTCCCACAATGAGCAGTTCTTC. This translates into CASSPLSHNEQFF.